This T cell receptor beta chain came from a study of graft-versus-host responses after intestinal transplantation (dated by TCRdb to the early 2020s). Regarding the complete study: Recipients received multivisceral, liver-intestinal, or isolated intestinal transplants. To identify alloreactive clones, pre-transplant mixed lymphocyte reaction products were sequenced and then compared with unstimulated pre-transplant donor and recipient T cells. Samples from a few later patients were sequenced in-house on an Illumina MiSeq with MiXCR processing rather than by the commercial service. Of the roughly 23 intestinal transplant recipients enrolled in the cohort, one of whom was a retransplant, a few patients without pretransplant specimens were excluded. All recipients received anti-thymocyte globulin induction followed by maintenance tacrolimus and steroids for around 3 years. After intestinal transplantation, graft-versus-host and host-versus-graft alloreactive T cell clones were followed in the graft, circulation and bone marrow using bulk TCR-beta CDR3 sequencing. Donor T cell macrochimerism was defined as a peak of at least 4% donor T cells among recipient peripheral blood mononuclear cells.

Blood samples were collected up to 4 times in the first month after transplant and then at least monthly when available. A few counts support this clone. Which antigen it targets is not known. The sample holds no much larger clone one base away, and base qualities are not on file. Preparation of the library involved the immunoSEQ multiplex PCR assay. Adaptive Biotechnologies carried out high-throughput TCR-beta CDR3 sequencing of genomic DNA for most patients. For the original study's pipeline: TCR sequencing data for roughly 18 patients were retrieved from Adaptive's ImmunoSEQ software; a few other patients were processed with MiXCR and VDJtools. CDR3 nucleotide sequences shared between donor and recipient were removed because the origin of such sequences could not be assigned. At least 2-fold expansion over unstimulated cells and a minimum CFSE-low frequency of 0.002% (template counts) or 0.001% (read counts) were required for clones to be classified as alloreactive. Mappable clones were those detected in sequenced pre-transplant spleen, lymph node, or MLR CFSE-low populations of the donor or recipient. The cumulative frequency of alloreactive clones was calculated as a percentage of all sequences, weighted by copy number. TCRdb re-hosts the immuneACCESS table, in-frame sequences only. Its copies lack some clones; in the studies checked, an unresolved V gene accounts for under half of them, and the cause for the rest is not known. For V, J and clone size, that table is used; D and trimming come from the DNA. Counted in this sample were 35,000 to 45,000 clones; 85% to 90% of them appeared once. Around 6.9% of the sample comes from the top ten.

The research as a whole found: GvH clones were found in recipient bone marrow, and some of the GvH clones appeared earlier in ileal mucosa or blood, which is consistent with an intestinal mucosal origin. In patients with donor T cell macrochimerism, the allografts had high GvH to HvG T cell clonal ratios. Early after transplant, peak levels of circulating GvH clones were found to be associated with declines in HvG clones. Conclusions were limited by the relatively low number and heterogeneity of intestinal transplant patients.

Looking up the germline V gene yields CDR1 MGHRA and CDR2 YSYEKL. The V end loses 4 bases and the J end loses 4 bases, and a stretch of 14 bases separates them. The CDR3, cysteine through phenylalanine, is 15 amino acids long. CDR3 DNA is the only sequence kept; it has 45 bases, read in frame from the first base. The clonotype was recovered from a human patient who received an intestinal transplant, so some T cells may come from the graft donor. In this chain, TRBV4-1 is recombined with TRBJ2-1, with a tentative D gene TRBD2 over 6 matching bases. The sample was PBMCs, taken around 280 days after transplant. The sequence in DNA is TGCGCCAGCAGCCTAAGTCTAGCGATATACAATGAGCAGTTCTTC. This codes for CASSLSLAIYNEQFF.